The rows below give T cell receptor beta chains drawn from one sample of a study of blood T cell repertoires in COVID-19. Assay: immunoSEQ multiplex PCR; the TCRdb copy retains only in-frame clones and omits some. The table includes approximately 150,000 clones, around 83% detected once. Sequencing input: peripheral blood. All receptors come from a human donor in a cohort sampled during active COVID-19. Both conserved end residues are part of each CDR3. A D gene is named only where the DNA matches it firmly. Some rows have no size entry. The others give once, few or many, or a class for an expanded clone.

CDR3 DNA | CDR3 protein | clone size | D gene | J gene | V gene
TGTGCCAGCAGTTTATCGTACCGGGACAGAGGGGGCTACACCTTC | CASSLSYRDRGGYTF | - | TRBD1 | TRBJ1-2 | TRBV27
TGCGCCAGCAGCTCCCAAACTAGCACAGATACGCAGTATTTT | CASSSQTSTDTQYF | - | - | TRBJ2-3 | TRBV5-1
TGCAGCGTTCCGGGGGAGTCCTACAATGAGCAGTTCTTC | CSVPGESYNEQFF | - | - | TRBJ2-1 | TRBV29-1
TGTGCCAGCAGCTTGAATTCCAGGGGGGTAGGAGTACCCCAGCATTTT | CASSLNSRGVGVPQHF | - | TRBD1 | TRBJ1-5 | TRBV5-6
TGTGCCAGCAGTTATAACAGGGTGAGCGAGCAGTACTTC | CASSYNRVSEQYF | - | - | TRBJ2-7 | TRBV6-5
TGTGCCAGCAGCCAAGATCGGTACAGGACTAAAGGCGGGGAGCTGTTTTTT | CASSQDRYRTKGGELFF | - | - | TRBJ2-2 | TRBV4-2
TGTGCCAGCAGTCGGGCAGGCCGCGGGGACACTGAAGCTTTCTTT | CASSRAGRGDTEAFF | - | - | TRBJ1-1 | TRBV6-6
TGCGCCAGCAGCTTGTACGAACAGGGTCCGGGTGAGCAGTACTTC | CASSLYEQGPGEQYF | once | - | TRBJ2-7 | TRBV5-1
TGCAGCGTTAAGGACTCCACTGAAGCTTTCTTT | CSVKDSTEAFF | - | - | TRBJ1-1 | TRBV29-1
TGTGCCAGCAGCGTAGATCCAGATGTGAACGAGCAGTACTTC | CASSVDPDVNEQYF | few | - | TRBJ2-7 | TRBV9
TGTGCCAGCAGCTTGGGGGTGGACCCAGGGACGCAGTATTTT | CASSLGVDPGTQYF | - | - | TRBJ2-3 | TRBV5-5
TGCAGCACTCGACTAGCGGGATCGGGTACGCAGTATTTT | CSTRLAGSGTQYF | - | TRBD2 | TRBJ2-3 | TRBV29-1
TGTGCCAGCAGCCAAGAGATTACGGGGGGGACTGAAGCTTTCTTT | CASSQEITGGTEAFF | - | - | TRBJ1-1 | TRBV4-2
TGTGCCAGCAGCCAACTAGCGGGAGGAACCAAAAACATTCAGTACTTC | CASSQLAGGTKNIQYF | - | TRBD2 | TRBJ2-4 | TRBV4-2
TGCGCCAGCAGCTTCCTACAGGGGAACACTGAAGCTTTCTTT | CASSFLQGNTEAFF | - | - | TRBJ1-1 | TRBV5-1
TGCAGCGTTGAAGATACAGGGACAGGGGGGTACAATGAGCAGTTCTTC | CSVEDTGTGGYNEQFF | - | TRBD1 | TRBJ2-1 | TRBV29-1
TGTGCCAGCAGTCCGGAGGGGTCATTGGGCTATGGCTACACCTTC | CASSPEGSLGYGYTF | - | - | TRBJ1-2 | TRBV7-9
TGTGCCTGGAGTGTAGGCGGGAGGCCCGCCGATGAGCAGTTCTTC | CAWSVGGRPADEQFF | - | TRBD2 | TRBJ2-1 | TRBV30
TGTGCCAGCAGGTCTTTTCAACAGGGGCCGGGCACTGAAGCTTTCTTT | CASRSFQQGPGTEAFF | - | TRBD1 | TRBJ1-1 | TRBV6-6
TGTGCCAGCAGCTCTCTCACAGATACGCAGTATTTT | CASSSLTDTQYF | few | - | TRBJ2-3 | TRBV12-3/TRBV12-4
TGTGCCAGCAGCCCGGACGGACAGGGAGCAGATACGCAGTATTTT | CASSPDGQGADTQYF | - | TRBD1 | TRBJ2-3 | TRBV11-3
TGTGCCAGCAGCGTAGTGCTAGCGGGAGGCCCCGGGGAGCTGTTTTTT | CASSVVLAGGPGELFF | - | TRBD2 | TRBJ2-2 | TRBV9
TGTGCCAGCAACCAAGGGGCCCAGGGGACCCAGTACTTC | CASNQGAQGTQYF | - | - | TRBJ2-5 | TRBV12-3/TRBV12-4
TGTGCCAGCAGTTTTCGAGGGAGGAGCACAGATACGCAGTATTTT | CASSFRGRSTDTQYF | - | - | TRBJ2-3 | TRBV6-5
TGTGCCAGCAGTGAACTTCCTTACGAGCAGTACTTC | CASSELPYEQYF | few | - | TRBJ2-7 | TRBV2
TGTGCCAGCAGCTTTATCTCCGGGACAGGGGGGTATGAAGCTTTCTTT | CASSFISGTGGYEAFF | - | TRBD1 | TRBJ1-1 | TRBV7-2
TGTGCCAGCAGCTTAGTTGGAGGGGAAAATTCACCCCTCCACTTT | CASSLVGGENSPLHF | - | - | TRBJ1-6 | TRBV7-8
TGTGCCTGGAACCGAGGTGCGAACACTGAAGCTTTCTTT | CAWNRGANTEAFF | - | - | TRBJ1-1 | TRBV30
TGCAGCGTTGCTCGGCCCACCGGGTGGAACTACAATGAGCAGTTCTTC | CSVARPTGWNYNEQFF | - | - | TRBJ2-1 | TRBV29-1
TGTGCCAGCACCAAAGAGGGCGGGGAGCTGTTTTTT | CASTKEGGELFF | - | - | TRBJ2-2 | TRBV12-3/TRBV12-4
TGTGCCTGGAGGGCCGTCCGGGACAGAGTTGTTCGAGGGGGCGAGCAGTACTTC | CAWRAVRDRVVRGGEQYF | - | TRBD1 | TRBJ2-7 | TRBV30
TGTGCCAGCAGCTTAGGGGGCAGGATGGGCGATGAAAAACTGTTTTTT | CASSLGGRMGDEKLFF | - | - | TRBJ1-4 | TRBV7-8
TGTGCCAGCTCACCACCCTCGGGACTAGCAGTCAATGAGCAGTTCTTC | CASSPPSGLAVNEQFF | - | TRBD2 | TRBJ2-1 | TRBV18
TGTGCCAGCAGCCCGGCGGGGACAGGGTACACTGAAGCTTTCTTT | CASSPAGTGYTEAFF | - | TRBD1 | TRBJ1-1 | TRBV6-5
TGTGCCACCAGCAGAGCCCGGGACAGGGCTCGCTCTGGGGCCAACGTCCTGACTTTC | CATSRARDRARSGANVLTF | - | TRBD1 | TRBJ2-6 | TRBV15
TGCAGCGCCGGTGCGGGACAGTGGGGCTACACCTTC | CSAGAGQWGYTF | - | TRBD1 | TRBJ1-2 | TRBV29-1
TGTGCCAGCAGTTCCGGGGGACTAGCGAGTACGCAGTATTTT | CASSSGGLASTQYF | - | TRBD2 | TRBJ2-3 | TRBV27
TGCGCCAGCAGCCCGGGTACGGTAAATGAAAAACTGTTTTTT | CASSPGTVNEKLFF | - | - | TRBJ1-4 | TRBV5-1
TGTGCCAGCAGTTACTCGACCAGGGGAGGCAATCAGCCCCAGCATTTT | CASSYSTRGGNQPQHF | - | - | TRBJ1-5 | TRBV6-5
TGTGCCAGCAGCGCAGACAGGAAAGGCCCTAGCTTC | CASSADRKGPSF | - | - | TRBJ2-7 | TRBV5-5
TGTGCCAGTAGTATTAGGGAGAGCTCACCCCTCCACTTT | CASSIRESSPLHF | - | - | TRBJ1-6 | TRBV19
TGTGCCAGCAGCCCGGGACTAGCGGGGGGTTACGAGCAGTACTTC | CASSPGLAGGYEQYF | - | TRBD2 | TRBJ2-7 | TRBV7-2
TGCAGCGTTGCCGGGTCGCCCCCCGGGGAGTACTTC | CSVAGSPPGEYF | - | - | TRBJ2-7 | TRBV29-1
TGTGCCAGCGGCGTGCTAGCGGGCGACTACGAGCAGTACTTC | CASGVLAGDYEQYF | - | TRBD2 | TRBJ2-7 | TRBV24-1
TGTGCCAGTAGGCCGGGACTAGCTGTAGGTGAGCAGTTCTTC | CASRPGLAVGEQFF | - | TRBD2 | TRBJ2-1 | TRBV19
TGTGCCAGCAGCCAGGGACTAGCGGGAGGCTCGGGGGAGCTGTTTTTT | CASSQGLAGGSGELFF | - | TRBD2 | TRBJ2-2 | TRBV3-1/TRBV3-2
TGTGCCAGCAGCAAAGACAGGGTAGGAGACTATGGCTACACCTTC | CASSKDRVGDYGYTF | - | - | TRBJ1-2 | TRBV21-1
TGTGCCAGCAGCTCGGGACTAGCGGGGCCGGGCAATGAGCAGTTCTTC | CASSSGLAGPGNEQFF | - | TRBD2 | TRBJ2-1 | TRBV5-8